A selection of T cell receptor beta chains follows, all from one sample in a study of molecular identifiers for immune sequencing clone quantification. TCRdb reprocessed the PCR reads via MiXCR and lists one record per CDR3 protein. This sample has 490,000 or so distinct CDR3 sequences, with about 21% found just once. The material sequenced was naive CD8+ T cells from blood, with Jurkat cell RNA spiked in. Receptor source: a human donor in good health. Some libraries in this study had Jurkat cell RNA spiked in. CDR3s leave out the opening cysteine and the closing phenylalanine or tryptophan.

j_call cdr3_length v_call cdr3_aa
TRBJ2-3 15 TRBV5-5 ASSPETTSGHTDTQY
TRBJ1-3 15 TRBV20-1 SARDGVALGTGNTIY
TRBJ1-6 13 TRBV9 ASSVGGGTNSPLH
TRBJ1-5 12 TRBV19 ASSIGGEYQPQH
TRBJ2-7 11 TRBV6-1 ASSEAEGYEQY
TRBJ2-3 9 TRBV13 ASSSLGAQY
TRBJ2-3 13 TRBV12-3/TRBV12-4 ASSPDRPGTDTQY
TRBJ2-5 13 TRBV3-1 ASSPSGLAGETQY
TRBJ2-1 21 TRBV7-6 ASSLAGQIIPGTSGRALGEQF
TRBJ2-2 13 TRBV19 ASRITSGGAGELF
TRBJ2-5 11 TRBV13 ASSETGLETQY
TRBJ2-3 18 TRBV14 ASSREQGVFVGPSTDTQY
TRBJ2-1 14 TRBV4-3 ASSQTVGGLFNEQF
TRBJ1-5 12 TRBV28 ASSQTGDHQPQH
TRBJ2-7 12 TRBV12-3/TRBV12-4 ASRGGAASDEQY
TRBJ1-1 11 TRBV7-9 ASSLDPRGEAF
TRBJ1-1 11 TRBV4-1 ASSQDYQGEAF
TRBJ2-5 13 TRBV27 ASRGTGAFGETQY
TRBJ2-1 13 TRBV11-3 ASSSTSGRGNEQF
TRBJ2-7 11 TRBV4-3 ASSQVDGYEQY
TRBJ2-3 15 TRBV2 ASSEGLAGALRYTQY
TRBJ1-5 10 TRBV7-2 ASSLAYQPQH
TRBJ2-7 14 TRBV4-1 ASSQVSGLAAYEQY
TRBJ1-1 12 TRBV3-1 ASRETGVDTEAF
TRBJ2-1 13 TRBV10-3 AISDGTSGTYEQF
TRBJ2-3 11 TRBV29-1 SVVSSTVDTQC
TRBJ2-3 13 TRBV2 ASTVQGASTDTQY
TRBJ2-7 11 TRBV4-3 ASSQIAGGEQY
TRBJ1-2 13 TRBV7-9 ASSLWTEANYGYT
TRBJ2-1 13 TRBV20-1 SARELAGPYNEQF
TRBJ1-5 11 TRBV12-3/TRBV12-4 ASSLGRGQPQH
TRBJ2-1 11 TRBV29-1 NVDGLLGDEQF
TRBJ2-6 15 TRBV19 ASTPKRELSGANVLT
TRBJ1-3 15 TRBV4-3 ASSQDAGAHSGNTIY
TRBJ2-3 14 TRBV9 ASSVVGSASTDTQY
TRBJ2-7 11 TRBV7-9 ASSFPASYEQY
TRBJ2-3 13 TRBV10-3 AISEMTLPTDTQY
TRBJ1-2 13 TRBV5-1 ASRLWTGKEGGYT
TRBJ2-7 11 TRBV4-3 ASSLRADDEQY
TRBJ2-3 13 TRBV9 ASSVEASGEDTQY
TRBJ2-7 10 TRBV19 ASTGGVSEQY
TRBJ2-7 11 TRBV2 ASSDEVSYEQY
TRBJ2-7 13 TRBV28 ASSMRTSGSYEQY
TRBJ2-3 13 TRBV30 AWSARDTFLSAKD
TRBJ2-7 11 TRBV20-1 SARDGVVSEQY
TRBJ2-3 12 TRBV11-2 ASSSSVGPDTQY
TRBJ2-3 12 TRBV7-6 ASSLKGGTDAQY
TRBJ2-1 11 TRBV6-2/TRBV6-3 ASSYRAGGAQF
TRBJ1-1 9 TRBV29-1 SVREGVEAF
TRBJ2-1 13 TRBV24-1 ATSDPSGSTNEQF
TRBJ2-1 10 TRBV29-1 SVGQGNNEQF
TRBJ1-1 11 TRBV9 VSSVTGSTEAF
TRBJ2-4 12 TRBV20-1 SAHTGEGKNIQY
TRBJ2-1 14 TRBV6-2/TRBV6-3 ASSYSEGQLYNEQF
TRBJ2-1 13 TRBV7-9 ASTPGTSDYNEQF
TRBJ2-3 15 TRBV3-1 ASSQGNPHGDTDTQY
TRBJ2-3 13 TRBV4-1 ASSQIARGTDTQY
TRBJ2-7 14 TRBV12-3/TRBV12-4 VSSPTPRPSVDEQY
TRBJ1-3 14 TRBV4-3 ASSQDGTSSGNTIY